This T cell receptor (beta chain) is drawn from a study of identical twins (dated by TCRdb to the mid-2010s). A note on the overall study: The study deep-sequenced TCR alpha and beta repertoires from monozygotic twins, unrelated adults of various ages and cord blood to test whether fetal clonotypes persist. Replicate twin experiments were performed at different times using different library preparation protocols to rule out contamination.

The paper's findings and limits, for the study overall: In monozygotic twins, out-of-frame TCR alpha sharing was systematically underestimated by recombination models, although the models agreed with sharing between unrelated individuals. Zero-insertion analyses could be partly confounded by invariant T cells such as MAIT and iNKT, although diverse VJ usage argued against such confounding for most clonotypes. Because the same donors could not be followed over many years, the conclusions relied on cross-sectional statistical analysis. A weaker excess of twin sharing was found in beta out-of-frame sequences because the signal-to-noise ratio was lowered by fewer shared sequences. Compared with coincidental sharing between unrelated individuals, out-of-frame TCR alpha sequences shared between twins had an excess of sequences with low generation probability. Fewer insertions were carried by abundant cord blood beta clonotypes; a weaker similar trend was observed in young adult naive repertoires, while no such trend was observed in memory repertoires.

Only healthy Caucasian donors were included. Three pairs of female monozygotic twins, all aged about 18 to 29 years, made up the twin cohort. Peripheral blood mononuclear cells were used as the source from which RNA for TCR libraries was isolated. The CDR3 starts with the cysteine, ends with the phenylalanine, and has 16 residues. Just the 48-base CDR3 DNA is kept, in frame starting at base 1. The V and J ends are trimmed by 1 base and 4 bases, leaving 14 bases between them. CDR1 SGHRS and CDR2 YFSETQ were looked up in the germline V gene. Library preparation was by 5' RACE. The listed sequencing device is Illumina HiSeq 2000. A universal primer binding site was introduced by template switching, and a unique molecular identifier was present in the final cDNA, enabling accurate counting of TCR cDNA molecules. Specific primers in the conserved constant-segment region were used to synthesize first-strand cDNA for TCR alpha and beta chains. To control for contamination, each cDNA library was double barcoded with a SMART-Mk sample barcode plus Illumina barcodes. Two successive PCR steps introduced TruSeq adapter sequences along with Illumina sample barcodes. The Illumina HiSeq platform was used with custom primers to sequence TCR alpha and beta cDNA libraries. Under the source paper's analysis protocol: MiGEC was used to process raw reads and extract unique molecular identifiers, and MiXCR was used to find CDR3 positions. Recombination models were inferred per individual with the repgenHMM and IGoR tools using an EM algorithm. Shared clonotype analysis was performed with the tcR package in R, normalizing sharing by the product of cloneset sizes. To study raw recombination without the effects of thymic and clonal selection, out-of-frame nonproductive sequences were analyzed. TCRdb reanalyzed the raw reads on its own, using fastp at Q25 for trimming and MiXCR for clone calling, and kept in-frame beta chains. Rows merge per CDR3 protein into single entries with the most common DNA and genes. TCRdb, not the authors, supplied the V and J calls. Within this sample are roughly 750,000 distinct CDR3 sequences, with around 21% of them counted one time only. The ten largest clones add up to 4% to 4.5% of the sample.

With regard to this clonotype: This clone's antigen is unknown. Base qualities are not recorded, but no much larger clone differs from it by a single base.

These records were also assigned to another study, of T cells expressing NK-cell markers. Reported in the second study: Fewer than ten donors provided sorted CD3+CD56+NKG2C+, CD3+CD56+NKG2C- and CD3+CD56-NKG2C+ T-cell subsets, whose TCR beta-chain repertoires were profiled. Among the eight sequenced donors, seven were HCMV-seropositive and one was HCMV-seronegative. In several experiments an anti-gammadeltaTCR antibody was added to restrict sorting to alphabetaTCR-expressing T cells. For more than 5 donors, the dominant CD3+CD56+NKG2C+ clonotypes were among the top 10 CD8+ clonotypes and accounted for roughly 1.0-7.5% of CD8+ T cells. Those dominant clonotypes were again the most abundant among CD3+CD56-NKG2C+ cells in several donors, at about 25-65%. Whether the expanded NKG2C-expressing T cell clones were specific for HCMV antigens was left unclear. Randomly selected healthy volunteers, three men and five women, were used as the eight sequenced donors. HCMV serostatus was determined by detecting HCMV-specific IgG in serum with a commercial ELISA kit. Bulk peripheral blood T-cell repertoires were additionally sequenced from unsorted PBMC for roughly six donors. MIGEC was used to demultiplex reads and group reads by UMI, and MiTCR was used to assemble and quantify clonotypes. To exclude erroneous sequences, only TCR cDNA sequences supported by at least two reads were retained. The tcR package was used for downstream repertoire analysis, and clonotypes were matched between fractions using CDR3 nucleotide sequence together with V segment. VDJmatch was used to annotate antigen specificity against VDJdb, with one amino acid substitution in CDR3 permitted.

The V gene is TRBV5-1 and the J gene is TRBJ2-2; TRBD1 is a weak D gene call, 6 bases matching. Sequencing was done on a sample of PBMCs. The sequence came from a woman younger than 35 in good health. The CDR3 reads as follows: CASSLFTGRSTGELFF. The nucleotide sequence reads TGCGCCAGCAGCTTGTTTACAGGGCGAAGCACCGGGGAGCTGTTTTTT. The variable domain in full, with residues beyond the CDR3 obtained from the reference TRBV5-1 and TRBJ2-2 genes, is KAGVTQTPRYLIKTRGQQVTLSCSPISGHRSVSWYQQTPGQGLQFLFEYFSETQRNKGNFPGRFSGRQFSNSRSEMNVSTLELGDSALYLCASSLFTGRSTGELFFGEGSRLTVL.